Below are 6 T cell receptor beta chains sequenced from a single sample in a study of T cells in localized non-small cell lung cancer. TCRdb's copy holds only in-frame clones and misses some; the assay was immunoSEQ multiplex PCR. The sample records some 2,500 clones, about two fifths being singletons. The sample consisted of lung tumor tissue, taken before any cancer treatment. These receptors came from a male donor older than 55 with stage I squamous cell lung carcinoma.

CDR3 sequence (DNA): TGTGCCAGTAGGGATACAGGGCTTGGAAATAATTCACCCCTCCACTTT. Encoded protein: CASRDTGLGNNSPLHF. The chain joins TRBV19 to TRBJ1-6, with D tentatively TRBD1 (6 bases). The ends were cut back, 6 bases at V and 5 bases at J, with 17 bases in the middle. From germline, CDR1 is LNHDA and CDR2 SQIVND (reference sequence). This CDR3 has 16 amino acids.

In this sample, this clone is medium-sized. The chain joins TRBV11-3 to TRBJ2-5, with a possible D match to TRBD2 (6 bases). V was shortened by 6 bases and J by 4 bases, with 18 bases between the two germline ends. Per the germline V gene, CDR1 is SGHNT and CDR2 is YENEEA. The CDR3 loop spans 15 amino acids. CDR3: CASSWGTSLGETQYF. The DNA of the CDR3 is TGTGCCAGCAGTTGGGGCACTAGCCTCGGAGAGACCCAGTACTTC. The entire variable domain, with the rest obtained from reference TRBV11-3 and TRBJ2-5, is as follows: EAGVVQSPRYKIIEKKQPVAFWCNPISGHNTLYWYLQNLGQGPELLIRYENEEAVDDSQLPKDRFSAERLKGVDSTLKIQPAELGDSAVYLCASSWGTSLGETQYFGPGTRLLVL.

The DNA for the CDR3 is TGTGCCAGCAGTGCTCAGACAGGCCCGAACACTGAAGCTTTCTTT. It yields the protein CASSAQTGPNTEAFF. This rearrangement joins TRBV6-8 to TRBJ1-1; possible D gene TRBD1, 6 bases. The germline CDR1 and CDR2 sequences are MNHGY and SAAAGT. CDR3 length equals 15 residues. Trimming shortened V by 5 bases and J by 1 base, and 14 bases separated the two germline ends.

V and J are TRBV11-3 and TRBJ2-5; D might be TRBD1 (5 bases). There are 15 residues in the CDR3. Per germline, CDR1 SGHNT and CDR2 YENEEA. The V end was cut by 5 bases, the J end by 5 bases, with 18 bases between. CDR3 nucleotides: TGTGCCAGCAGCCCTTACACAGGAACGCGGGAGACCCAGTACTTC. Protein: CASSPYTGTRETQYF.

The chain employs TRBV12-5 and TRBJ1-1; tentatively, D is TRBD1 (5 bases). Germline V gives CDR1 LGHNT, CDR2 FRNRAP. The CDR3 runs 13 residues. CDR3 in DNA: TGTGCCAGCATTCTAGGGGTGGGCACTGAAGCTTTCTTT. As protein: CASILGVGTEAFF.

In its sample, this clone ranks as medium-sized. The chain uses TRBV11-3 and TRBJ2-5; no definite D call. Germline lookup yields CDR1 SGHNT and CDR2 YENEEA. V was pared by 1 base and J by 5 bases, with 11 bases between. The CDR3 runs to 14 residues. The CDR3 spells CASSLVGRLETQYF. CDR3 DNA: TGTGCCAGCAGCTTAGTTGGAAGGTTGGAGACCCAGTACTTC.